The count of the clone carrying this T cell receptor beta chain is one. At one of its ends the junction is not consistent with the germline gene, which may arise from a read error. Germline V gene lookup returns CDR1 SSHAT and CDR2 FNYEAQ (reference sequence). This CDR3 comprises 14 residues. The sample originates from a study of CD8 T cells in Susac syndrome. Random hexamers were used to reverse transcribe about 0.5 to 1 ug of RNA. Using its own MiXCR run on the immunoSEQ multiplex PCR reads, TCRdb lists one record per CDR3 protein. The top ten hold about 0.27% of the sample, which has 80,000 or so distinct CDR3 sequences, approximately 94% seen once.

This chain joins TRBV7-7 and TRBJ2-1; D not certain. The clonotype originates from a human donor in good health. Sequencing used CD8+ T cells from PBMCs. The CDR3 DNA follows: TGTGCTAGCAGCTTAGGACCTCGCCACAATGAGCAGTTCTTC. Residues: CASSLGPRHNEQFF.